These T cell receptor beta chains were read from a single sample in a study of T cell repertoires in cytomegalovirus infection. The antigens for these receptors are not known. TCRdb recomputed calls from the reads with MiXCR, one row per CDR3 protein. The data contain approximately 470,000 distinct CDR3 sequences, roughly 46% of them singletons. The specimen comprised cultured PBMCs, sampled from culture after CMV antigen stimulation. These receptor sequences come from a human donor in good health (CMV status not recorded). Some clones in this sample may be carry-over from other donors' samples. Both conserved end residues are part of each CDR3. Fields, in order: J gene, V gene, clone size, D gene, CDR3 DNA, CDR3 protein. The D gene is left open where the match is weak. Clone size appears in some rows only: once, few, many, or a class for an expanded clone.

TRBJ2-2 | TRBV6-8 | NA | NA | TGTGCCAGCAATGTTCAGGGCACCGGGGAGCTGTTTTTT | CASNVQGTGELFF
TRBJ2-6 | TRBV6-6 | NA | NA | TGTGCCAGCAGTTACTTTTCTGGGGCCAACGTCCTGACTTTC | CASSYFSGANVLTF
TRBJ1-5 | TRBV18 | NA | TRBD1 | TGTGCCAGCTCACCACCCGGGACAGGGGCTGATAGCAATCAGCCCCAGCATTTT | CASSPPGTGADSNQPQHF
TRBJ2-1 | TRBV12-3/TRBV12-4 | NA | NA | TGTGCCAGCAGCCCACGCGCGTCGCGGGGCCTCGTGGAGTTCTTC | CASSPRASRGLVEFF
TRBJ2-1 | TRBV6-2/TRBV6-3 | NA | NA | TGTGCCAGCAGTTTGGTAAGCGGGCGTTACCTTGGGGACAATGAGCAGTTCTTC | CASSLVSGRYLGDNEQFF
TRBJ1-1 | TRBV7-9 | few | NA | TGTGCCAGCAGCTCCGCAGGGATGAACACTGAAGCTTTCTTT | CASSSAGMNTEAFF
TRBJ1-5 | TRBV12-3/TRBV12-4 | few | NA | TGTGCCAGCAGGAGGGACGCTCAGCCCCAGCATTTT | CASRRDAQPQHF
TRBJ1-5 | TRBV6-2/TRBV6-3 | NA | NA | TGTGCCAGCAGTGCCCCGGATGCTCAGCCCCAGCATTTT | CASSAPDAQPQHF
TRBJ2-6 | TRBV6-8 | NA | NA | TGTGCCAGCAGGTCGGTAGACTCTGGGGCCAACGTCCTGACTTTC | CASRSVDSGANVLTF
TRBJ1-1 | TRBV6-6 | few | NA | TGTGCCAGCGGGAGACAGAACATGAACACTGAAGCTTTCTTT | CASGRQNMNTEAFF
TRBJ2-5 | TRBV6-6 | NA | TRBD2 | TGTGCCAGCAACACACCAAGCGGGGGGGCGGAGACCCAGTACTTC | CASNTPSGGAETQYF
TRBJ2-3 | TRBV11-2 | NA | NA | TGTGCCAGCAGCTTAGATAGAGTGGGGGATACGCAGTATTTT | CASSLDRVGDTQYF
TRBJ1-1 | TRBV19 | NA | NA | TGTGCCAGTAGTCCGCCGGGATCGCACTCTGAAGCTTTCTTT | CASSPPGSHSEAFF
TRBJ1-2 | TRBV7-2 | NA | NA | TGTGCCAGCAGCTTAGAAGGTGGCAGGGAAACTGGCTACACCTTC | CASSLEGGRETGYTF
TRBJ2-3 | TRBV7-2 | many | NA | TGTGCCAGCAGCTTAGATAGGTTTAACACAGATACGCAGTATTTT | CASSLDRFNTDTQYF